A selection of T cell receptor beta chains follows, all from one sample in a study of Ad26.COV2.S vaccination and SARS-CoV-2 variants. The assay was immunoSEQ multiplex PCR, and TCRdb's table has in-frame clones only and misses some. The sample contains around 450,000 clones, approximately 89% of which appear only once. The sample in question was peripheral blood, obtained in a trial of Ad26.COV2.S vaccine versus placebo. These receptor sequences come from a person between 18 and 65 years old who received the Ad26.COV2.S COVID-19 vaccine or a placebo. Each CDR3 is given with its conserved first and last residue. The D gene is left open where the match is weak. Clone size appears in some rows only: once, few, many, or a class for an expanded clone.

CDR3aa: CASTFGQFYGYTF
CDR3nt: TGTGCCAGTACTTTCGGACAGTTCTATGGCTACACCTTC
j_gene: TRBJ1-2
d_gene: .
v_gene: TRBV19
abundance: few

CDR3aa: CASSPQGAGQPQHF
CDR3nt: TGTGCCAGCAGCCCTCAGGGGGCTGGTCAGCCCCAGCATTTT
j_gene: TRBJ1-5
d_gene: TRBD1
v_gene: TRBV7-2
abundance: once

CDR3aa: CASSYTRWGTYNEQFF
CDR3nt: TGTGCCAGCAGTTACACCCGGTGGGGAACCTACAATGAGCAGTTCTTC
j_gene: TRBJ2-1
d_gene: .
v_gene: TRBV6-5
abundance: once

CDR3aa: CASSDRGGGTDTQYF
CDR3nt: TGTGCCAGCAGCGACAGGGGAGGAGGCACAGATACGCAGTATTTT
j_gene: TRBJ2-3
d_gene: TRBD1
v_gene: TRBV7-6
abundance: .

CDR3aa: CASSLAVLAYNEQFF
CDR3nt: TGCGCCAGCAGCTTGGCCGTACTAGCCTACAATGAGCAGTTCTTC
j_gene: TRBJ2-1
d_gene: .
v_gene: TRBV5-1
abundance: .

CDR3aa: CASSQDSSGGSGYTF
CDR3nt: TGCGCCAGCAGCCAAGATTCGTCGGGGGGTAGTGGCTACACCTTC
j_gene: TRBJ1-2
d_gene: .
v_gene: TRBV4-3
abundance: .

CDR3aa: CASSTPGTGPKVGGYTF
CDR3nt: TGTGCCAGCAGTACTCCCGGGACAGGGCCTAAAGTGGGTGGCTACACCTTC
j_gene: TRBJ1-2
d_gene: TRBD1
v_gene: TRBV28
abundance: .

CDR3aa: CATGVINRGGWSAQETQYF
CDR3nt: TGTGCCACCGGGGTGATAAACAGGGGAGGTTGGTCGGCCCAAGAGACCCAGTACTTC
j_gene: TRBJ2-5
d_gene: .
v_gene: TRBV24-1
abundance: .

CDR3aa: CASSQPSGVPYEQYF
CDR3nt: TGTGCCAGCAGCCAACCAAGCGGGGTACCCTACGAGCAGTACTTC
j_gene: TRBJ2-7
d_gene: TRBD2
v_gene: TRBV4-2
abundance: .

CDR3aa: CASSQVPGAPYEQYF
CDR3nt: TGTGCCAGCAGCCAAGTTCCGGGGGCACCCTACGAGCAGTACTTC
j_gene: TRBJ2-7
d_gene: .
v_gene: TRBV3-1/TRBV3-2
abundance: .

CDR3aa: CASSFSLETGRATNEKLFF
CDR3nt: TGTGCCAGCAGCTTTAGTTTGGAGACAGGGAGGGCAACTAATGAAAAACTGTTTTTT
j_gene: TRBJ1-4
d_gene: TRBD1
v_gene: TRBV7-9
abundance: .

CDR3aa: CAIKERSQNEQFF
CDR3nt: TGTGCCATCAAGGAGCGGAGCCAAAATGAGCAGTTCTTC
j_gene: TRBJ2-1
d_gene: .
v_gene: TRBV10-3
abundance: .

CDR3aa: CASSQDAGGNSPLHF
CDR3nt: TGTGCCAGCAGCCAAGACGCAGGTGGTAATTCACCCCTCCACTTT
j_gene: TRBJ1-6
d_gene: .
v_gene: TRBV14
abundance: .

CDR3aa: CASSPRSGGIGELFF
CDR3nt: TGTGCCAGCAGCCCCCGGAGCGGGGGTATCGGGGAGCTGTTTTTT
j_gene: TRBJ2-2
d_gene: TRBD2
v_gene: TRBV7-2
abundance: once

CDR3aa: CASSQEKRHEQYF
CDR3nt: TGCGCCAGCAGCCAAGAGAAAAGGCACGAGCAGTACTTC
j_gene: TRBJ2-7
d_gene: .
v_gene: TRBV4-3
abundance: .

CDR3aa: CAIRPGQGVDTQYF
CDR3nt: TGTGCCATCAGACCGGGACAGGGCGTAGATACGCAGTATTTT
j_gene: TRBJ2-3
d_gene: TRBD1
v_gene: TRBV10-3
abundance: .

CDR3aa: CASTQNSGANVLTF
CDR3nt: TGTGCCAGCACCCAGAACTCTGGGGCCAACGTCCTGACTTTC
j_gene: TRBJ2-6
d_gene: .
v_gene: TRBV9
abundance: .

CDR3aa: CASSPVGAGRVGELFF
CDR3nt: TGTGCCAGCAGTCCCGTTGGGGCAGGGAGGGTCGGGGAGCTGTTTTTT
j_gene: TRBJ2-2
d_gene: TRBD2
v_gene: TRBV28
abundance: .

CDR3aa: CASSYPSFYSNQPQHF
CDR3nt: TGTGCCAGCAGTTACCCCTCCTTCTATAGCAATCAGCCCCAGCATTTT
j_gene: TRBJ1-5
d_gene: .
v_gene: TRBV6-5
abundance: many

CDR3aa: CASSERSRGALYTDTQYF
CDR3nt: TGTGCCAGCAGTGAACGAAGCAGGGGAGCCCTCTACACAGATACGCAGTATTTT
j_gene: TRBJ2-3
d_gene: .
v_gene: TRBV6-1
abundance: .

CDR3aa: CASSLGPAEDTIYF
CDR3nt: TGCGCCAGCAGCTTGGGGCCCGCGGAGGACACCATATATTTT
j_gene: TRBJ1-3
d_gene: .
v_gene: TRBV5-1
abundance: .

CDR3aa: CASSPPVGGELFF
CDR3nt: TGTGCCAGCAGCCCCCCTGTGGGCGGGGAGCTGTTTTTT
j_gene: TRBJ2-2
d_gene: .
v_gene: TRBV7-9
abundance: .

CDR3aa: CASSLLGNTEAFF
CDR3nt: TGCGCCAGCAGCTTGTTAGGGAACACTGAAGCTTTCTTT
j_gene: TRBJ1-1
d_gene: .
v_gene: TRBV5-1
abundance: .

CDR3aa: CASSARGVGNTDTQYF
CDR3nt: TGTGCCAGCAGCGCCCGGGGGGTGGGAAACACAGATACGCAGTATTTT
j_gene: TRBJ2-3
d_gene: TRBD2
v_gene: TRBV7-2
abundance: .

CDR3aa: CASRDRVEGYTF
CDR3nt: TGTGCCAGCAGGGACAGGGTGGAAGGCTACACCTTC
j_gene: TRBJ1-2
d_gene: TRBD1
v_gene: TRBV11-2
abundance: .

CDR3aa: CASSLVHSFSYMNTEAFF
CDR3nt: TGTGCCAGCAGCTTAGTGCACAGCTTTTCGTACATGAACACTGAAGCTTTCTTT
j_gene: TRBJ1-1
d_gene: .
v_gene: TRBV7-9
abundance: .

CDR3aa: CASSLPPGQGSNQPQHF
CDR3nt: TGTGCCAGCAGCTTACCCCCGGGACAGGGGTCCAATCAGCCCCAGCATTTT
j_gene: TRBJ1-5
d_gene: TRBD1
v_gene: TRBV7-2
abundance: .

CDR3aa: CSVVNSGRGTDTQYF
CDR3nt: TGCAGCGTGGTAAATAGCGGGAGGGGCACAGATACGCAGTATTTT
j_gene: TRBJ2-3
d_gene: TRBD2
v_gene: TRBV29-1
abundance: .

CDR3aa: CASSGSDRVDEAFF
CDR3nt: TGTGCCAGCAGCGGTTCGGACAGGGTCGATGAAGCTTTCTTT
j_gene: TRBJ1-1
d_gene: TRBD1
v_gene: TRBV5-7
abundance: .

CDR3aa: CASSSPSGGRGEQFF
CDR3nt: TGTGCCAGCAGCTCCCCTAGCGGGGGGCGAGGTGAGCAGTTCTTC
j_gene: TRBJ2-1
d_gene: TRBD2
v_gene: TRBV5-4
abundance: few

CDR3aa: CASRPRGGRGYGYTF
CDR3nt: TGTGCCAGCAGGCCACGAGGGGGAAGAGGGTATGGCTACACCTTC
j_gene: TRBJ1-2
d_gene: .
v_gene: TRBV27
abundance: .

CDR3aa: CASSLFQNTEAFF
CDR3nt: TGTGCCAGCAGTTTATTTCAGAACACTGAAGCTTTCTTT
j_gene: TRBJ1-1
d_gene: .
v_gene: TRBV27
abundance: .

CDR3aa: CASSVAPLSIDTQYF
CDR3nt: TGTGCCAGCAGCGTAGCTCCCCTGAGCATAGATACGCAGTATTTT
j_gene: TRBJ2-3
d_gene: .
v_gene: TRBV9
abundance: .

CDR3aa: CASSNLWGKDEKLFF
CDR3nt: TGTGCCAGCAGCAATCTTTGGGGGAAGGACGAAAAACTGTTTTTT
j_gene: TRBJ1-4
d_gene: .
v_gene: TRBV28
abundance: .

CDR3aa: CASSQDAGAGELFF
CDR3nt: TGCGCCAGCAGCCAAGATGCCGGGGCCGGGGAGCTGTTTTTT
j_gene: TRBJ2-2
d_gene: .
v_gene: TRBV4-3
abundance: .

CDR3aa: CASSLSGQTNTEAFF
CDR3nt: TGCGCCAGCAGCTTGAGCGGTCAGACGAACACTGAAGCTTTCTTT
j_gene: TRBJ1-1
d_gene: .
v_gene: TRBV5-1
abundance: .

CDR3aa: CASSEIGGAHNEQFF
CDR3nt: TGTGCCAGCAGTGAAATCGGGGGGGCCCACAATGAGCAGTTCTTC
j_gene: TRBJ2-1
d_gene: TRBD2
v_gene: TRBV6-4
abundance: .

CDR3aa: CASSILTGTNYGYTF
CDR3nt: TGTGCCAGCAGCATTCTCACCGGGACTAACTATGGCTACACCTTC
j_gene: TRBJ1-2
d_gene: .
v_gene: TRBV11-2
abundance: .

CDR3aa: CASSPPFRQGGSPLHF
CDR3nt: TGCGCCAGCAGCCCTCCTTTCCGTCAGGGGGGTTCACCCCTCCACTTT
j_gene: TRBJ1-6
d_gene: TRBD1
v_gene: TRBV23-1
abundance: .

CDR3aa: CASSSGPGRNEKLFF
CDR3nt: TGTGCCAGCAGCTCGGGCCCCGGGAGAAATGAAAAACTGTTTTTT
j_gene: TRBJ1-4
d_gene: .
v_gene: TRBV7-2
abundance: once

CDR3aa: CASSPRRTGSGNTIYF
CDR3nt: TGTGCCAGCAGCCCCAGACGCACGGGCTCTGGAAACACCATATATTTT
j_gene: TRBJ1-3
d_gene: .
v_gene: TRBV7-2
abundance: once

CDR3aa: CASSLSLASGELFF
CDR3nt: TGTGCCAGCAGCTTATCACTAGCCTCCGGGGAGCTGTTTTTT
j_gene: TRBJ2-2
d_gene: .
v_gene: TRBV7-2
abundance: .

CDR3aa: CASSYSGTGVRELFF
CDR3nt: TGTGCCAGCAGTTACTCTGGGACAGGGGTCCGGGAGCTGTTTTTT
j_gene: TRBJ2-2
d_gene: TRBD1
v_gene: TRBV6-2/TRBV6-3
abundance: .

CDR3aa: CASSPQGIVVNEQFF
CDR3nt: TGTGCCAGCAGCCCACAGGGTATTGTAGTCAATGAGCAGTTCTTC
j_gene: TRBJ2-1
d_gene: .
v_gene: TRBV7-9
abundance: .

CDR3aa: CASSYFQGLGETQYF
CDR3nt: TGTGCCAGCAGTTACTTTCAGGGGCTCGGGGAGACCCAGTACTTC
j_gene: TRBJ2-5
d_gene: .
v_gene: TRBV6-5
abundance: .

CDR3aa: CASSLDRGRETQYF
CDR3nt: TGTGCCAGCAGCTTGGACAGGGGTCGGGAGACCCAGTACTTC
j_gene: TRBJ2-5
d_gene: TRBD1
v_gene: TRBV5-5
abundance: .

CDR3aa: CASSYTGENTEAFF
CDR3nt: TGTGCCAGCTCATACACAGGGGAGAACACTGAAGCTTTCTTT
j_gene: TRBJ1-1
d_gene: TRBD1
v_gene: TRBV18
abundance: .

CDR3aa: CASSAGQGLGIQYF
CDR3nt: TGTGCCAGCAGCGCCGGACAGGGCCTGGGCATTCAGTACTTC
j_gene: TRBJ2-4
d_gene: TRBD1
v_gene: TRBV9
abundance: .

CDR3aa: CASSMDGNSPLHF
CDR3nt: TGTGCCAGCAGTATGGACGGTAATTCACCCCTCCACTTT
j_gene: TRBJ1-6
d_gene: .
v_gene: TRBV6-2/TRBV6-3
abundance: few

CDR3aa: CASSLWDKDRNTEAFF
CDR3nt: TGTGCCAGCAGCTTGTGGGACAAGGATAGGAACACTGAAGCTTTCTTT
j_gene: TRBJ1-1
d_gene: .
v_gene: TRBV5-6
abundance: .

CDR3aa: CASSVADRGRAFF
CDR3nt: TGTGCCAGCAGCGTAGCCGACAGGGGGCGAGCTTTCTTT
j_gene: TRBJ1-1
d_gene: TRBD1
v_gene: TRBV9
abundance: .

CDR3aa: CASSLGGAYSNQPQHF
CDR3nt: TGTGCCAGCAGCTTGGGGGGGGCCTATAGCAATCAGCCCCAGCATTTT
j_gene: TRBJ1-5
d_gene: .
v_gene: TRBV7-2
abundance: .

CDR3aa: CASTTASGNTIYF
CDR3nt: TGCGCCAGCACAACTGCCTCTGGAAACACCATATATTTT
j_gene: TRBJ1-3
d_gene: .
v_gene: TRBV5-1
abundance: .

CDR3aa: CASYTFNYGYTF
CDR3nt: TGTGCCAGTTACACTTTCAACTATGGCTACACCTTC
j_gene: TRBJ1-2
d_gene: .
v_gene: TRBV19
abundance: .

CDR3aa: CAIRPGANSPLHF
CDR3nt: TGTGCCATCAGACCAGGGGCCAATTCACCCCTCCACTTT
j_gene: TRBJ1-6
d_gene: .
v_gene: TRBV10-3
abundance: .